This T cell receptor (beta chain) appears in the sequencing data of a study of long-term antiretroviral therapy in people with HIV. The CDR3 runs to 14 residues. V was pared by 3 bases and J by 4 bases, with 6 bases of the junction left unmatched. Germline loops: CDR1 SGHTS, CDR2 YDEGEE. Study results and caveats: Repertoires from HIV showed CDR3 length ranges narrower than those of controls. Despite increasing after ART, diversity remained lower than that of transplant donor controls.

Comments on this clone: Its antigen remains unidentified.

Investigators performed immunoSEQ version v3.0 at survey level. The table came from immunoSEQ multiplex PCR; TCRdb's copy has only in-frame clones and leaves some out. This sample has 24,000 or so clones; more than 70% occur once, and the top ten carry roughly 5.5%. The specimen comprised unsorted PBMCs, sampled 3 years after starting antiretroviral therapy. This rearrangement joins TRBV5-8 to TRBJ2-5; 7 bases line up with TRBD1. This clonotype was obtained from a young man with HIV. CDR3 sequence: CASSSPGQTETQYF. The CDR3 DNA sequence: TGTGCCAGCAGCTCGCCGGGACAGACAGAGACCCAGTACTTC.